This TCR beta chain emerged from a study of cytomegalovirus exposure and HLA in healthy donors. The study, taken as a whole, reports: Sequences of the TCR beta chain were said to predict the HLA-A and HLA-B alleles of most subjects accurately. Rare TCR sequences dominated, though some public TCRs recurred in many donors. Researchers catalogued 164 TCR beta chains as cytomegalovirus-associated. A highly shared variant cluster was judged a likely technical artifact.

The CDR3 sequence is 16 residues long. Trimming took off 4 bases at V and 3 bases at J, with 18 bases between the two ends. Germline V gene data show CDR1 as KGHSH and CDR2 as LQKENI. On this clone: Antigen unknown.

This PCR relied on a set of 60 Vbeta primers and 13 Jbeta primers. Method: immunoSEQ multiplex PCR; TCRdb's copy keeps in-frame clones and lacks some. This table has 240,000 or so clones, about 86% appearing once. This chain joins TRBV18 and TRBJ2-5, with D perhaps TRBD1 (5 bases). The sample taken for sequencing was PBMCs. The sequence was obtained from a woman aged 60-70 years in good health and CMV-seropositive. CDR3 residues: CASSHQGFLSKETQYF. CDR3 sequence (DNA): TGTGCCAGCTCACACCAGGGTTTTCTCTCCAAAGAGACCCAGTACTTC.